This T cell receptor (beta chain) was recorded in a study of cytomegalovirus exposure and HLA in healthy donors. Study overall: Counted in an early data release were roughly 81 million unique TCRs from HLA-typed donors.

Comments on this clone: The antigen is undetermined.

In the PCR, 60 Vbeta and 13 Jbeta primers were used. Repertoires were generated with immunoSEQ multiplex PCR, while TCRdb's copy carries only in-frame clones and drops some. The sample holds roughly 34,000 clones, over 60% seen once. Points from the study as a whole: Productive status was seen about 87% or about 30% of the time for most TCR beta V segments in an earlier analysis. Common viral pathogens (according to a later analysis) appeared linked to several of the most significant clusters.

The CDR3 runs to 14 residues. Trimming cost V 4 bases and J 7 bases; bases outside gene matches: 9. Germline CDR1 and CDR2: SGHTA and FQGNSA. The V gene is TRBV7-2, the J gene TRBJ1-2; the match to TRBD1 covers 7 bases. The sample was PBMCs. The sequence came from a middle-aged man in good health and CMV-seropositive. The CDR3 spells CASSSTGVQRGYTF. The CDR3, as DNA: TGTGCCAGCAGCTCCACAGGGGTACAGCGTGGCTACACCTTC.